Below, 26 T cell receptor beta chains from the same sample are listed, as sequenced in a study of blood T cell repertoires in COVID-19. Clones were sequenced by immunoSEQ multiplex PCR, and TCRdb holds only the in-frame ones, with some missing. The table has more than 200,000 clones, more than 70% seen once; the top ten hold around 2.8%. The material sequenced was peripheral blood. Receptors were obtained from a woman aged 60 to 75 with acute or convalescent COVID-19.

V gene TRBV5-1 combines with J gene TRBJ2-5; D is uncertain. V lost 2 bases to trimming and J lost 0 bases, with 8 bases between them. From germline, CDR1 is SGHRS and CDR2 YFSETQ. The CDR3 totals 14 residues. CDR3 protein: CASSFDIDQETQYF. CDR3 coding DNA: TGCGCCAGCAGCTTTGATATAGACCAAGAGACCCAGTACTTC. Combining the CDR3 with reference TRBV5-1 and TRBJ2-5 gives the whole variable domain KAGVTQTPRYLIKTRGQQVTLSCSPISGHRSVSWYQQTPGQGLQFLFEYFSETQRNKGNFPGRFSGRQFSNSRSEMNVSTLELGDSALYLCASSFDIDQETQYFGPGTRLLVL.

The V and J genes are TRBV4-2 and TRBJ1-2, with 8 bases matching TRBD1. Germline values: CDR1 LGHNA, CDR2 YNFKEQ. The CDR3 length is 16 residues. V trimming: 4 bases; J trimming: 3 bases; junction bases outside the gene matches: 10. In DNA, the CDR3 is TGTGCCAGCAGCCGTTTGGTAACAGGGGGGTACTATGGCTACACCTTC. It translates to CASSRLVTGGYYGYTF.

The chain employs TRBV28 and TRBJ2-7; D might be TRBD2 (6 bases). The germline V and J ends were trimmed by 1 base and 2 bases, with 12 bases remaining between them. CDR1 and CDR2 from the germline V gene are MDHEN and SYDVKM. This CDR3 comprises 15 residues. Written as DNA, the CDR3 is TGTGCCAGCAGTTTATACGGGAGATTAACCTACGAGCAGTACTTC. This gives the protein CASSLYGRLTYEQYF.

The CDR3 bases are TGCGCCAGCAGCTTGGAGGGGAGCAATCAGCCCCAGCATTTT. Translation gives CASSLEGSNQPQHF. This chain links TRBV5-1 with TRBJ1-5; possible D gene TRBD1, 5 bases. CDR3 length: 14 amino acids. Germline V gene lookup returns CDR1 SGHRS and CDR2 YFSETQ. V was clipped by 0 bases and J by 1 base, with 5 bases between them. Together with reference TRBV5-1 and TRBJ1-5, the CDR3 gives the full variable domain: KAGVTQTPRYLIKTRGQQVTLSCSPISGHRSVSWYQQTPGQGLQFLFEYFSETQRNKGNFPGRFSGRQFSNSRSEMNVSTLELGDSALYLCASSLEGSNQPQHFGDGTRLSIL.

The rearrangement links TRBV6-5 to TRBJ1-2, with 7 bases that match TRBD1. V lost 6 bases and J lost 4; bases outside the gene matches: 8. The CDR3 loop spans 14 amino acids. Germline CDR1 MNHEY, CDR2 SVGAGI. This chain's CDR3 is CASSTPTGVYGYTF. CDR3 DNA: TGTGCCAGCAGCACACCCACAGGGGTCTATGGCTACACCTTC.

This clone came up once. Other nucleotide sequences from this sample produce the same CDR3. The CDR3 region has the DNA TGTGCCAGCAGTACTAGGGATCAGCCCCAGCATTTT. Amino acids: CASSTRDQPQHF. The rearrangement joins TRBV6-2 or TRBV6-3 to TRBJ1-5; D is undetermined. Per the germline V gene, CDR1 is MNHEY and CDR2 is SVGEGT. The CDR3 loop spans 12 amino acids. Trimming took 5 bases from V and 5 from J, leaving 7 bases between them.

This clone is a singleton in its sample. The CDR3 sequence is CASSLGGQADTQYF. The CDR3 bases are TGTGCCAGCAGCTTGGGGGGGCAGGCAGATACGCAGTATTTT. The gene calls are TRBV5-6 and TRBJ2-3, with D perhaps matching TRBD1 (6 bases). CDR3 length: 14 residues. CDR1 is SGHDT and CDR2 is YYEEEE in the germline V gene. V lost 0 bases and J 4 bases, leaving 9 bases between the germline ends.

The chain carries TRBV6-2 or TRBV6-3 and TRBJ1-1; 7 bases are shared with TRBD1. From germline, CDR1 is MNHEY and CDR2 SVGEGT. The V gene end was trimmed by 5 bases and the J gene end by 1 base; junction bases not matched to a gene: 4. The CDR3 loop spans 14 amino acids. The CDR3 coding sequence is TGTGCCAGCAGTCAGGGGGTTTCGAACACTGAAGCTTTCTTT. Translating it yields CASSQGVSNTEAFF.

J is TRBJ2-2 and V is TRBV18; TRBD2 agrees at 7 bases. Germline V gives CDR1 KGHSH, CDR2 LQKENI. The CDR3 has 14 amino acids. J lost 4 bases, V lost 5 bases, and 4 bases had no gene match. CDR3 in DNA: TGTGCCAGCTCAGCTCCTAGCGGCACCGGGGAGCTGTTTTTT. Translated: CASSAPSGTGELFF.

The chain is built from TRBV6-5 and TRBJ1-2; 7 bases are a match to TRBD1. Trimming removed 7 bases from V and 2 bases from J; junction bases left unmatched: 10. The CDR3 covers 15 residues. CDR1 is MNHEY and CDR2 is SVGAGI in the germline V gene. The DNA of the CDR3 is TGTGCCAGCACCGAAAAGGGGGCAGCGAACTATGGCTACACCTTC. Protein product: CASTEKGAANYGYTF.

J is TRBJ1-6 and V is TRBV28; 10 bases match TRBD1. This CDR3 region has 14 residues. Germline V CDR1 and CDR2: MDHEN, SYDVKM. Trimming took 6 bases from V and 10 from J; bases not matched to a gene: 6. CDR3 loop: CASRIGQGGSPLHF. In nucleotides, the CDR3 is TGTGCCAGCAGGATCGGACAGGGGGGATCACCCCTCCACTTT.

The genes are TRBV18 and TRBJ1-5; D possibly corresponds to TRBD1 (5 bases). Trimming removed 5 bases at V and 0 bases at J, with 17 bases between. Germline values: CDR1 KGHSH, CDR2 LQKENI. The CDR3 loop spans 17 amino acids. The CDR3 DNA is TGTGCCAGCTCATCCCAGGGTGGCGGTGGTAGCAATCAGCCCCAGCATTTT. It translates to CASSSQGGGGSNQPQHF.

The V and J genes are TRBV7-9 and TRBJ1-2; TRBD1 might be the D (6 bases). The CDR3 runs 15 residues. The germline V gene encodes CDR1 SEHNR and CDR2 FQNEAQ (reference sequence). Trimming pared 5 bases from V and 4 bases from J, leaving 17 bases between. CDR3 coding DNA: TGTGCCAGCAGCCCTAGTCAGGGGCTAGGCTATGGCTACACCTTC. This gives the protein CASSPSQGLGYGYTF. Full variable domain (rest looked up from reference TRBV7-9 and TRBJ1-2): DTGVSQNPRHKITKRGQNVTFRCDPISEHNRLYWYRQTLGQGPEFLTYFQNEAQLEKSRLLSDRFSAERPKGSFSTLEIQRTEQGDSAMYLCASSPSQGLGYGYTFGSGTRLTVV.

The gene calls are TRBV5-4 and TRBJ1-1, with D perhaps matching TRBD1 (5 bases). Between the trimmed V and J ends, which lost 0 bases and 0 bases, there was a span of 6 bases. The CDR3 runs 14 residues. Germline CDR1 and CDR2: SGHNT and YYREEE (reference sequence). The DNA for the CDR3 is TGTGCCAGCAGCTTGGACAGGATGAACACTGAAGCTTTCTTT. Protein sequence: CASSLDRMNTEAFF.

The chain has TRBV4-2 and TRBJ1-1, with D possibly matching TRBD1 (6 bases). Germline loops: CDR1 LGHNA, CDR2 YNFKEQ. V was shortened by 1 base and J by 4 bases, with 19 bases between the two germline ends. This CDR3 has 17 residues. The DNA for the CDR3 is TGTGCCAGCAGCCAAGCTGGGACAAGGGGTGGGTCCACTGAAGCTTTCTTT. This codes for CASSQAGTRGGSTEAFF.

The gene calls are TRBV7-3 and TRBJ1-1, with D hard to call. CDR3 length: 13 amino acids. The germline V and J ends were trimmed by 2 bases and 6 bases, with 10 bases remaining between them. Germline CDR1 reads SGHTA; CDR2 reads FQGTGA. This CDR3 reads CASSLYPRAEAFF. The CDR3 coding sequence is TGTGCCAGCAGCTTATACCCGCGCGCTGAAGCTTTCTTT.

This clone was counted once. The CDR3 here is CASSELRTGTEKLFF. The CDR3 nucleotides are TGTGCCAGCAGTGAACTTAGGACAGGTACTGAAAAACTGTTTTTT. This chain connects TRBV2 to TRBJ1-4; 7 bases agree with TRBD1. The germline gives CDR1 SNHLY, CDR2 FYNNEI. The CDR3 contains 15 residues. Trimming took 2 bases from V and 7 from J; bases not matched to a gene: 7. The full variable domain, completed using reference TRBV2 and TRBJ1-4, is EPEVTQTPSHQVTQMGQEVILRCVPISNHLYFYWYRQILGQKVEFLVSFYNNEISEKSEIFDDQFSVERPDGSNFTLKIRSTKLEDSAMYFCASSELRTGTEKLFFGSGTQLSVL.

The gene calls are TRBV7-3 and TRBJ1-2; 7 bases are shared with TRBD1. Germline V lookup: CDR1 SGHTA, CDR2 FQGTGA. The CDR3 spans 16 residues. V was clipped by 4 bases and J by 3 bases; unmatched bases: 11. In nucleotides, the CDR3 is TGTGCCAGCAGCTCCACCCGGGCCCAGGGGGACTATGGCTACACCTTC. Translating gives CASSSTRAQGDYGYTF.

V is TRBV7-2 and J is TRBJ1-2; no clear D. The CDR3 is 13 amino acids. The V end lost 1 base, the J end lost 5 bases, and 8 bases lay between the germline ends. Germline CDR1 reads SGHTA; CDR2 reads FQGNSA. The CDR3 sequence is CASSLVPGYGYTF. In DNA form, the CDR3 reads TGTGCCAGCAGCTTAGTTCCAGGTTATGGCTACACCTTC.

The V call is TRBV28, the J call TRBJ2-1; the match to TRBD2 covers 9 bases. V dropped 6 bases and J dropped 13; count of bases not matched to a gene: 13. There are 14 residues in the CDR3. Germline V gene data show CDR1 as MDHEN and CDR2 as SYDVKM. CDR3 sequence: CASRASGRFIYQFF. The CDR3 nucleotides read TGTGCCAGCAGGGCAAGCGGGAGGTTTATCTACCAGTTCTTC.

The rearrangement links TRBV11-3 to TRBJ2-2, with 10 nucleotides matching TRBD1. Looked up from germline, CDR1 is SGHNT and CDR2 is YENEEA. Losses at the gene ends were 6 bases for V and 6 bases for J; bases not matched to a gene: 10. CDR3 length: 16 residues. The CDR3 spells CASSLTGTGVPGELFF. DNA for the CDR3: TGTGCCAGCAGTTTAACCGGGACAGGGGTTCCCGGGGAGCTGTTTTTT.

This clone is a singleton in its sample. The J gene is TRBJ1-4, the V gene TRBV7-2, with D tentatively TRBD1 (5 bases). The CDR3 covers 15 residues. Germline CDR1 is SGHTA and CDR2 is FQGNSA. V was cut by 5 bases and J by 6 bases, with 16 bases left in between. The CDR3 here is CASSPPGEGYEKLFF. The CDR3 region has the DNA TGTGCCAGCAGCCCACCGGGGGAGGGTTATGAAAAACTGTTTTTT.

The genes are TRBV7-9 and TRBJ2-1; 10 positions agree with TRBD2. Germline CDR1 and CDR2: SEHNR and FQNEAQ (reference sequence). The CDR3 runs 16 residues. The trim removed 0 bases at V and 3 bases at J, leaving 2 bases unmatched. As DNA, the CDR3 is TGTGCCAGCAGCTTAGCGCGGACTAGCGGCTACAATGAGCAGTTCTTC. Amino acids: CASSLARTSGYNEQFF.

This clone came up once. The chain combines TRBV20-1 with TRBJ2-2; D uncertain. This CDR3 contains 11 residues. V shed 4 bases and J shed 5 bases, with 5 bases lying between them. Germline CDR1 is DFQATT and CDR2 is SNEGSKA (reference sequence). The DNA of the CDR3 is TGCAGTGCTAAACGGACCGGGGAGCTGTTTTTT. It encodes CSAKRTGELFF.

The rearrangement uses TRBV15 and TRBJ1-5; D uncertain. V lost 4 bases and J lost 3, with 10 bases in between. Germline loops: CDR1 LNHNV, CDR2 YYDKDF (reference sequence). The CDR3 spans 14 residues. The CDR3 nucleotides read TGTGCCACCAGCATTTGGGCAGACAATCAGCCCCAGCATTTT. It specifies CATSIWADNQPQHF.

The J gene is TRBJ1-5, the V gene TRBV4-1; the D gene is possibly TRBD1 (5 bases). The length of the CDR3 is 18 residues. V was clipped by 1 base and J by 3 bases, with 19 bases between them. The germline CDR1 and CDR2 sequences are MGHRA and YSYEKL. DNA of the CDR3: TGCGCCAGCAGCCAAGTTCTCGGAGCAAGGGGCCCCAATCAGCCCCAGCATTTT. It yields the protein CASSQVLGARGPNQPQHF.